These 2 T cell receptor beta chains were all obtained from the same sample, sequenced in a study of patients and donors after allogeneic stem cell transplantation. From the RT-PCR reads, TCRdb called clonotypes with MiXCR, one entry per CDR3 protein. The sample shows approximately 210,000 distinct CDR3 sequences, less than 45% of them seen only once. Sequencing was carried out using blood, either unsorted or a sorted T cell fraction (not recorded which). All receptors derive from a human donor who was either an allogeneic HSCT recipient or a stem cell or donor lymphocyte infusion donor (not recorded which). It is not recorded whose cells these are; they may come from a transplant donor.

This chain connects TRBV9 to TRBJ2-7, with D tentatively TRBD1 or TRBD2 (5 bases each). CDR1 SGDLS and CDR2 YYNGEE come from the germline V gene. Between the trimmed V and J ends, which lost 0 bases and 7 bases, there was a span of 11 bases. The CDR3 runs 13 residues. The CDR3: CASSVVLGAEQYF. The CDR3 DNA sequence: TGTGCCAGCAGCGTAGTACTCGGGGCAGAGCAGTACTTC.

V gene TRBV7-9 combines with J gene TRBJ1-5; the match to TRBD1 covers 7 bases. Germline assignment: CDR1 SEHNR and CDR2 FQNEAQ (reference sequence). The CDR3 consists of 15 residues. The trim removed 0 bases at V and 6 bases at J, leaving 5 bases unmatched. This CDR3 is CASSLAGGTFQPQHF. Written as DNA, the CDR3 is TGTGCCAGCAGCTTAGCAGGGGGCACATTTCAGCCCCAGCATTTT.